This T cell receptor (beta chain) was documented in a study of T cells after yellow fever vaccination. One entry per CDR3 protein results from TCRdb running MiXCR on the 5' RACE reads. The table shows around 590,000 distinct CDR3 sequences, with approximately 13% occurring only once. The CDR3 loop spans 14 amino acids. Germline V gives CDR1 SGHKS, CDR2 YYEKEE (reference sequence). V shed 8 bases and J shed 4 bases, with 18 bases lying between them. This receptor was obtained from a man in his thirties or forties who received the YFV17D yellow fever vaccine. The input for sequencing was PBMCs, taken on the day of the yellow fever booster vaccination. The rearrangement links TRBV5-5 to TRBJ1-1; possible D gene TRBD1, 5 bases. In DNA form, the CDR3 reads TGTGCCAGTGTACGCGGGCCGGGGGTCACTGAAGCTTTCTTT. The encoded protein is CASVRGPGVTEAFF. The whole variable domain, remainder taken from reference TRBV5-5 and TRBJ1-1, is DAGVTQSPTHLIKTRGQQVTLRCSPISGHKSVSWYQQVLGQGPQFIFQYYEKEERGRGNFPDRFSARQFPNYSSELNVNALLLGDSALYLCASVRGPGVTEAFFGQGTRLTVV.